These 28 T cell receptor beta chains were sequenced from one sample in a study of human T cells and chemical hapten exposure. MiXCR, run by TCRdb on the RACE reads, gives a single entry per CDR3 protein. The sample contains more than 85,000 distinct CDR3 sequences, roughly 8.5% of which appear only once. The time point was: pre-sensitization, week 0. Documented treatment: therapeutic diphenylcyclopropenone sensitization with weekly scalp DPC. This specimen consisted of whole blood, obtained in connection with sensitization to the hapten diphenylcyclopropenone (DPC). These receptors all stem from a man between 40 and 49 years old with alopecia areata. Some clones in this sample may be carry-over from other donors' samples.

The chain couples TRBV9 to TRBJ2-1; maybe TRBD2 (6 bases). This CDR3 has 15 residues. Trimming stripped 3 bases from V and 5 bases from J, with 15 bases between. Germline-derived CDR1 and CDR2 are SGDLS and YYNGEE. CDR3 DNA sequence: TGTGCCAGCAGCGCCCCTGCGGGGTTTGACAATGAGCAGTTCTTC. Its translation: CASSAPAGFDNEQFF.

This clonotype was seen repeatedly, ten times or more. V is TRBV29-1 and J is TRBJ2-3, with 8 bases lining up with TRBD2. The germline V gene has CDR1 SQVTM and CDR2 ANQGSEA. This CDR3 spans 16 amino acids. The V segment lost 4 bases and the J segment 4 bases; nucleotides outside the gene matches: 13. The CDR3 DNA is TGCAGCGTTGCCGGCCCCGGGACTAGTATCTCAGATACGCAGTATTTT. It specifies CSVAGPGTSISDTQYF.

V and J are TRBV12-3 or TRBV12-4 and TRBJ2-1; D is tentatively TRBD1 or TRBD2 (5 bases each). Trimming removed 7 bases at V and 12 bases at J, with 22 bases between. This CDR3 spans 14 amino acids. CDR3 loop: CASILGAPGLGQFF. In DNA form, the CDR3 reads TGTGCCAGCATCTTAGGGGCGCCCGGACTCGGGCAGTTCTTC.

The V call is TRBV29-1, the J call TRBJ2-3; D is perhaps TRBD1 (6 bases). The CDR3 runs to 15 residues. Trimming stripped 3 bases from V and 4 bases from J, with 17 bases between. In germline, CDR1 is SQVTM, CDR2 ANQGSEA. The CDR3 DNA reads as TGCAGCGTTGAGCCCAGGACAGTTGGTGCAGATACGCAGTATTTT. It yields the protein CSVEPRTVGADTQYF.

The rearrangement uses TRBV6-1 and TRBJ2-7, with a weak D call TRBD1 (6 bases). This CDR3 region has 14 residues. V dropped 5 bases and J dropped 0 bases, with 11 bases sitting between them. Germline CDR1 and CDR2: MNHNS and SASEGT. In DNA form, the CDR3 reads TGTGCCAGCAGTACGGGACAAGCCTCCTACGAGCAGTACGTC. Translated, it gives CASSTGQASYEQYV.

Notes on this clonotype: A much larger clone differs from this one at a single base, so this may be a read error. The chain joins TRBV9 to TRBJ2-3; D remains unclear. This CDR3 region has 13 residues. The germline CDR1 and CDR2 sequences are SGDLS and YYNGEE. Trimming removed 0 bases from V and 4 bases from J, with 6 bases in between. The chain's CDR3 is CASSVGRADTQYF. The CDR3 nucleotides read TGTGCCAGCAGCGTAGGAAGGGCAGATACGCAGTATTTT.

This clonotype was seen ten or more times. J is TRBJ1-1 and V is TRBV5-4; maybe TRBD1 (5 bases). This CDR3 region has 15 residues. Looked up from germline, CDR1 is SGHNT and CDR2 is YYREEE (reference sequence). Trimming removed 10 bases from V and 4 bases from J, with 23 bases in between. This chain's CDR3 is CAFIAPSGRGTEAFF. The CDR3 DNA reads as TGTGCCTTTATAGCTCCGTCGGGGAGGGGCACTGAAGCTTTCTTT.

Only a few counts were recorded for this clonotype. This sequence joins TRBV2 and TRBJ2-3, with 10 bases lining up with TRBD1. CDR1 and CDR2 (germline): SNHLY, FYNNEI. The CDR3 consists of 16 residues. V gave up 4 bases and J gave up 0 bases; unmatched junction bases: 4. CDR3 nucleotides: TGTGCCAGCAGTGGAAGGGACAGGGGAAGCACAGATACGCAGTATTTT. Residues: CASSGRDRGSTDTQYF.

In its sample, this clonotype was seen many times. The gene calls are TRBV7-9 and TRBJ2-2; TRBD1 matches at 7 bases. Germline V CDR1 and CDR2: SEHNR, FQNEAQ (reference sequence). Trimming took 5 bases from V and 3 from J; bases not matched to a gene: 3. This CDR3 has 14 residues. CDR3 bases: TGTGCCAGCAGCGCAACAGGGGACACCGGGGAGCTGTTTTTT. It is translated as CASSATGDTGELFF.

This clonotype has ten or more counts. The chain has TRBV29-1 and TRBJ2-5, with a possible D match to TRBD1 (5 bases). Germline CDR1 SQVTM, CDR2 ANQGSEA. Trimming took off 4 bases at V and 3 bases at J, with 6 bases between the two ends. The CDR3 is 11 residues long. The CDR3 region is CSVAREETQYF. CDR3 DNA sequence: TGCAGCGTTGCCAGGGAAGAGACCCAGTACTTC.

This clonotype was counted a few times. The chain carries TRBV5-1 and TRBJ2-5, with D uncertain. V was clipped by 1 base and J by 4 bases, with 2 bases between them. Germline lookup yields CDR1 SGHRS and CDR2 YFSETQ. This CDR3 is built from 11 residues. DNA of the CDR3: TGCGCCAGCAGCTTGATAGAGACCCAGTACTTC. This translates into CASSLIETQYF.

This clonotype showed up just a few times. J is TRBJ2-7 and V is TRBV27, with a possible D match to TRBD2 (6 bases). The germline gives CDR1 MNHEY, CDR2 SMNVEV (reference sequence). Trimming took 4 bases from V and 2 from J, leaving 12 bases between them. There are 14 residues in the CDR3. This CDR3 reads CASSSSGSTYEQYF. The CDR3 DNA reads TGTGCCAGCAGTTCAAGCGGGTCAACCTACGAGCAGTACTTC.

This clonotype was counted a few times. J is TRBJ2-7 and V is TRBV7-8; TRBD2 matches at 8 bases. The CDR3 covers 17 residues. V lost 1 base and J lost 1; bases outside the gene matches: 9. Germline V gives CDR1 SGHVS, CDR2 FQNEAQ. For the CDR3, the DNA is TGTGCCAGCAGCTTAGTAGTCCTAGCGGGCGAGTCCTACGAGCAGTACGTC. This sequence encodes CASSLVVLAGESYEQYV.

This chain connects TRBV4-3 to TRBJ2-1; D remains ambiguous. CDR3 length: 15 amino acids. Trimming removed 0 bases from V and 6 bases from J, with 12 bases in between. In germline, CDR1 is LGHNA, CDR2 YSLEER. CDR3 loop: CASSQERADFNEQFF. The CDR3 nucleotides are TGCGCCAGCAGCCAAGAAAGGGCTGACTTCAATGAGCAGTTCTTC.

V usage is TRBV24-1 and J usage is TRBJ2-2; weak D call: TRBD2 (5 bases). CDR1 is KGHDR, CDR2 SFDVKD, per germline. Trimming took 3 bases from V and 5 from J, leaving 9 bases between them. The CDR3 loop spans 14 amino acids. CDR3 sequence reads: CATSDRRRTGELFF. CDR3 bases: TGTGCCACCAGTGATAGGAGGCGGACCGGGGAGCTGTTTTTT.

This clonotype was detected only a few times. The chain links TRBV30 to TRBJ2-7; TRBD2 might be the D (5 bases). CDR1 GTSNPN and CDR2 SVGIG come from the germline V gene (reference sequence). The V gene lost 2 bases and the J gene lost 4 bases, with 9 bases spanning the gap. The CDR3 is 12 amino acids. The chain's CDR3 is CAWSSGWYEQYF. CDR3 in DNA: TGTGCCTGGAGTTCGGGGTGGTACGAGCAGTACTTC. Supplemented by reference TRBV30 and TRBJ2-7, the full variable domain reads SQTIHQWPATLVQPVGSPLSLECTVEGTSNPNLYWYRQAAGRGLQLLFYSVGIGQISSEVPQNLSASRPQDRQFILSSKKLLLSDSGFYLCAWSSGWYEQYFGPGTRLTVT.

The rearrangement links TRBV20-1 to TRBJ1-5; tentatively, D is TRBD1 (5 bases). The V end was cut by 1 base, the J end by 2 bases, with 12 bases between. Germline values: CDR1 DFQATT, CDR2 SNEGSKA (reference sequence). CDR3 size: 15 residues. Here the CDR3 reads CSARAPGNRNQPQHF. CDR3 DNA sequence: TGCAGTGCTAGAGCGCCAGGGAACCGCAATCAGCCCCAGCATTTT.

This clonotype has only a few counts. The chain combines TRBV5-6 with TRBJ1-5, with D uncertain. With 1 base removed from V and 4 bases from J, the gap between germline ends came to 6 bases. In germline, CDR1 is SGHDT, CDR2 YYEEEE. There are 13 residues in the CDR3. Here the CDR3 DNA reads TGTGCCAGCAGCTTGTATCGGAATCAGCCCCAGCATTTT. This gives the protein CASSLYRNQPQHF.

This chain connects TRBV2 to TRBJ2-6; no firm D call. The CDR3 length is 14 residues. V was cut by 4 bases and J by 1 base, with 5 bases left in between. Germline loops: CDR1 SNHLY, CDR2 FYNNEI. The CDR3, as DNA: TGTGCCAGCAGTGCCGAATCTGGGGCCAACGTCCTGACTTTC. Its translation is CASSAESGANVLTF.

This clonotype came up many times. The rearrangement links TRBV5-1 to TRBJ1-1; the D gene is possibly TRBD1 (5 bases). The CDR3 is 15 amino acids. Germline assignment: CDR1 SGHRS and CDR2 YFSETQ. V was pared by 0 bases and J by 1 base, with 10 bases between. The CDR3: CASSLDGGSNTEAFF. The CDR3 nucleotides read TGCGCCAGCAGCTTGGATGGGGGATCGAACACTGAAGCTTTCTTT.

CDR3 sequence (DNA): TGTGCCAGCAGCCAAGATTGGCGGACAACCCAGGGAAATGAAAAACTGTTTTTT. Protein: CASSQDWRTTQGNEKLFF. The chain links TRBV4-2 to TRBJ1-4; weak D call: TRBD1 (5 bases). V was cut by 0 bases and J by 5 bases, with 19 bases left in between. Germline CDR1 is LGHNA and CDR2 is YNFKEQ. The CDR3 sequence is 18 residues long.

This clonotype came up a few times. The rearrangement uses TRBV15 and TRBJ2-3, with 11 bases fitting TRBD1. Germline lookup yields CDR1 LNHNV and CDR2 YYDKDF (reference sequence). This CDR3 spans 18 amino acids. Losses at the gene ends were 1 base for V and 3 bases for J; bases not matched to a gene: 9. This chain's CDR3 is CATSRGPGQGASTDTQYF. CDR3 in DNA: TGTGCCACCAGCAGAGGCCCCGGACAGGGGGCAAGTACAGATACGCAGTATTTT.

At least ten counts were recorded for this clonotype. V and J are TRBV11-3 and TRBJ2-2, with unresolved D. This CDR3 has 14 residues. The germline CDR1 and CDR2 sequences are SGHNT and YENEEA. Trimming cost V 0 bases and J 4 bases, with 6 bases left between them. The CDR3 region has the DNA TGTGCCAGCAGCTTAGATAGCCTCACCGGGGAGCTGTTTTTT. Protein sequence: CASSLDSLTGELFF. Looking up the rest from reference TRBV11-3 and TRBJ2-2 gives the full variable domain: EAGVVQSPRYKIIEKKQPVAFWCNPISGHNTLYWYLQNLGQGPELLIRYENEEAVDDSQLPKDRFSAERLKGVDSTLKIQPAELGDSAVYLCASSLDSLTGELFFGEGSRLTVL.

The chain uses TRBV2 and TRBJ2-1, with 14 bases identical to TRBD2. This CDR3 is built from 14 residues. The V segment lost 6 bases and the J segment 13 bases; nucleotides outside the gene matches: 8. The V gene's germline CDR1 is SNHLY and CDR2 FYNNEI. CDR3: CASRMGLAGAVQFF. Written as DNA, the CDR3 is TGTGCCAGCAGGATGGGACTAGCGGGAGCCGTACAGTTCTTC.

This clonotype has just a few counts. The CDR3 sequence is CASSDGQYQETQYF. The DNA of the CDR3 is TGTGCCAGCAGCGACGGTCAGTACCAAGAGACCCAGTACTTC. The V call is TRBV7-9, the J call TRBJ2-5; no definite D call. The germline CDR1 and CDR2 sequences are SEHNR and FQNEAQ (reference sequence). V dropped 5 bases and J dropped 0 bases, with 10 bases sitting between them. The CDR3 has 14 amino acids.

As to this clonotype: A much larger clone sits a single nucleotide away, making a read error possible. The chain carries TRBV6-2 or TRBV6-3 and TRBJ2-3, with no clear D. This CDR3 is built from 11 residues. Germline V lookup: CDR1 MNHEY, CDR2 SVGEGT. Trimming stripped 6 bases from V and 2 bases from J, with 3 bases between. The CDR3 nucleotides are TGTGCCAGCAGCGACACAGATACGCAGTATTTT. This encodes CASSDTDTQYF.

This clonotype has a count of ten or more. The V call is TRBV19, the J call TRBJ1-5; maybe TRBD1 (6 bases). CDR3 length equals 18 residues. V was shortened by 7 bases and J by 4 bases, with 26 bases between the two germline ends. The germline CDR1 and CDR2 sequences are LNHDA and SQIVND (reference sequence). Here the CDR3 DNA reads TGTGCCAGTACCGGGGCCACAGGGCTCGGCCGAATTAATCAGCCCCAGCATTTT. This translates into CASTGATGLGRINQPQHF.

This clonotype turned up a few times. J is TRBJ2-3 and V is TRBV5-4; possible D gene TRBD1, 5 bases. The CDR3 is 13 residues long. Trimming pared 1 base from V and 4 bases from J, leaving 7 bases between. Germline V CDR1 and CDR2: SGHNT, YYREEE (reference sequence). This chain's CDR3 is CASSLWGADTQYF. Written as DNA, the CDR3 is TGTGCCAGCAGCTTGTGGGGCGCAGATACGCAGTATTTT.